Following are 14 T cell receptor beta chains from one sample sequenced in a study of T cells in localized non-small cell lung cancer. The assay was immunoSEQ multiplex PCR, and TCRdb's table has in-frame clones only and misses some. The repertoire holds some 140,000 clones, with around 89% as singletons. This specimen was peripheral blood, taken before any cancer treatment. The receptors here all came from a female donor of 60 years or more with stage I lung adenocarcinoma.

This chain connects TRBV20-1 to TRBJ1-1; maybe TRBD1 (5 bases). Trimming took off 5 bases at V and 6 bases at J, with 10 bases between the two ends. CDR3 size: 11 residues. CDR1 and CDR2 (germline): DFQATT, SNEGSKA (reference sequence). The CDR3 DNA reads as TGCAGTGCTTTCGGGGCCCCTGAAGCTTTCTTT. Its protein is CSAFGAPEAFF.

V is TRBV5-1 and J is TRBJ2-1; the match to TRBD1 covers 10 bases. V lost 4 bases, J lost 6 bases, and 13 bases stayed unmatched. The CDR3 sequence is 17 residues long. In germline, CDR1 is SGHRS, CDR2 YFSETQ. Here the CDR3 DNA reads TGCGCCAGCAGCCAGACAGGGGGCCCAGCGGGAGTCAATGAGCAGTTCTTC. Translation: CASSQTGGPAGVNEQFF.

This sequence joins TRBV7-9 and TRBJ1-3; D gene unclear. CDR3 length: 15 amino acids. In germline, CDR1 is SEHNR, CDR2 FQNEAQ (reference sequence). Trimming pared 3 bases from V and 8 bases from J, leaving 17 bases between. The CDR3 loop reads CASSFVVTLEDTIYF. In nucleotides, the CDR3 is TGTGCCAGCAGCTTCGTGGTTACCCTAGAAGACACCATATATTTT.

This chain links TRBV6-1 with TRBJ2-7, with 8 bases fitting TRBD2. CDR1 is MNHNS, CDR2 SASEGT, per germline. CDR3 length: 15 residues. The V gene end was trimmed by 8 bases and the J gene end by 1 base; junction bases not matched to a gene: 10. The CDR3 DNA reads as TGTGCCAGCCTCATGGATACTAGCGGTTCCTACGAGCAGTACTTC. Translation gives CASLMDTSGSYEQYF.

The chain carries TRBV2 and TRBJ1-1; the D gene is possibly TRBD1 (5 bases). This CDR3 region has 13 residues. V was trimmed by 6 bases and J by 5 bases, leaving 13 bases between them. CDR1 SNHLY and CDR2 FYNNEI come from the germline V gene. The CDR3 protein is CASRRGRRTEAFF. As DNA, the CDR3 is TGTGCCAGCAGGAGGGGTAGAAGGACTGAAGCTTTCTTT.

This chain links TRBV5-4 with TRBJ2-7; 8 nucleotides line up with TRBD2. V lost 3 bases, J lost 0 bases, and 8 bases stayed unmatched. The CDR3 contains 16 residues. Per the germline V gene, CDR1 is SGHNT and CDR2 is YYREEE (reference sequence). The DNA for the CDR3 is TGTGCCAGCAGCTATATAGCGGGACGGGACTCCTACGAGCAGTACTTC. Amino acid sequence: CASSYIAGRDSYEQYF.

The chain joins TRBV6-5 to TRBJ1-6, with 12 bases that match TRBD1. This CDR3 contains 15 residues. V lost 7 bases to trimming and J lost 10 bases; unmatched junction nucleotides: 8. CDR1 is MNHEY, CDR2 SVGAGI, per germline. The CDR3 sequence is CASTEPGTGGSPLHF. The CDR3 coding sequence is TGTGCCAGCACCGAACCGGGGACAGGGGGCTCACCCCTCCACTTT.

The chain links TRBV5-5 to TRBJ1-2; D unresolved. Germline CDR1 SGHKS, CDR2 YYEKEE (reference sequence). Trimming left V 5 bases short and J 6 bases short, with 20 bases between. CDR3 size: 15 residues. The CDR3 region is CASSIGRRGTDGYTF. The CDR3 region has the DNA TGTGCCAGCAGTATTGGGAGGCGGGGAACGGATGGCTACACCTTC.

The rearrangement uses TRBV2 and TRBJ2-2, with 10 bases that match TRBD1. The germline V gene has CDR1 SNHLY and CDR2 FYNNEI. This CDR3 is 16 amino acids long. J gave up 4 bases and V 5 bases, and 7 bases lay outside the gene matches. The CDR3 bases are TGTGCCAGCAGTTACGGGACAGGGGACAGCACCGGGGAGCTGTTTTTT. Its translation: CASSYGTGDSTGELFF.

The chain combines TRBV27 with TRBJ1-5; D remains ambiguous. Trimming removed 5 bases at V and 2 bases at J, with 22 bases between. CDR3 length: 18 residues. Germline CDR1 reads MNHEY; CDR2 reads SMNVEV (reference sequence). The DNA for the CDR3 is TGTGCCAGCAGTGCCTCCGGCCTCCAAAGAGCGGGCAATCAGCCCCAGCATTTT. Residues: CASSASGLQRAGNQPQHF.

Only one count was recorded for this clone. The gene calls are TRBV5-1 and TRBJ2-7; either TRBD1 or TRBD2 may supply D (5 bases each). Germline loops: CDR1 SGHRS, CDR2 YFSETQ. The CDR3 consists of 13 residues. V was pared by 2 bases and J by 5 bases, with 11 bases between. CDR3 DNA sequence: TGCGCCAGCAGCTTTTTAGGGGAGAACGAGCAGTACTTC. Encoded protein: CASSFLGENEQYF.

V is TRBV28 and J is TRBJ2-3, with 14 bases aligning to TRBD2. CDR3 size: 15 residues. CDR1 MDHEN and CDR2 SYDVKM come from the germline V gene. Unmatched junction bases numbered 4, after V lost 7 bases and J lost 4 bases. CDR3 nucleotides: TGTGCCAGCATGACTAGCGGGAGGGGTGCAGATACGCAGTATTTT. The encoded protein is CASMTSGRGADTQYF. Using reference TRBV28 and TRBJ2-3 for the parts outside the CDR3, the full variable domain is DVKVTQSSRYLVKRTGEKVFLECVQDMDHENMFWYRQDPGLGLRLIYFSYDVKMKEKGDIPEGYSVSREKKERFSLILESASTNQTSMYLCASMTSGRGADTQYFGPGTRLTVL.

The chain couples TRBV28 to TRBJ2-7; D possibly uses TRBD1 or TRBD2 (5 bases each). Germline V CDR1 and CDR2: MDHEN, SYDVKM. Trimming stripped 6 bases from V and 2 bases from J, with 11 bases between. The CDR3 runs 13 residues. The CDR3 DNA sequence: TGTGCCAGCAGAGGGGACCTCACCTACGAGCAGTACTTC. This encodes CASRGDLTYEQYF.

The chain combines TRBV27 with TRBJ2-7, with D uncertain. The CDR3 has 14 residues. V lost 7 bases and J lost 6, with 19 bases in between. Germline V gene sequence: CDR1 MNHEY, CDR2 SMNVEV (reference sequence). CDR3 sequence reads: CASTRNHLQGEQYF. The CDR3 DNA is TGTGCCAGCACCCGAAACCACCTACAAGGCGAGCAGTACTTC.